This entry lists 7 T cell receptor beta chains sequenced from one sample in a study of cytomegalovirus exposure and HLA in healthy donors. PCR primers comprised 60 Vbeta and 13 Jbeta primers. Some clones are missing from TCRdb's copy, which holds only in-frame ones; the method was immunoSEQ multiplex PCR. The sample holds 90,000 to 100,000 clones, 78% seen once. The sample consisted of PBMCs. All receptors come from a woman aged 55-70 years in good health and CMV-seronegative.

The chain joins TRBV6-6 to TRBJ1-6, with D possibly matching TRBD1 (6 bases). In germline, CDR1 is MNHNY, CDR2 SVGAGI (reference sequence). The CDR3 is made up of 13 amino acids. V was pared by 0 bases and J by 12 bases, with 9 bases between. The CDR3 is CASSYSETGPLHF. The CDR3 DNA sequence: TGTGCCAGCAGTTACTCGGAGACAGGACCCCTCCACTTT.

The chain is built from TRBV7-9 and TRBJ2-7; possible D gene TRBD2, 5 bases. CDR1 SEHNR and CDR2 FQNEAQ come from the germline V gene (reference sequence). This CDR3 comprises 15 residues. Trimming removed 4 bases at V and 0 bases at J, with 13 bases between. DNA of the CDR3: TGTGCCAGCAGCTCCGGGGATACCGCCTCCTACGAGCAGTACTTC. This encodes CASSSGDTASYEQYF. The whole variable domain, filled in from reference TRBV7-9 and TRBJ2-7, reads DTGVSQNPRHKITKRGQNVTFRCDPISEHNRLYWYRQTLGQGPEFLTYFQNEAQLEKSRLLSDRFSAERPKGSFSTLEIQRTEQGDSAMYLCASSSGDTASYEQYFGPGTRLTVT.

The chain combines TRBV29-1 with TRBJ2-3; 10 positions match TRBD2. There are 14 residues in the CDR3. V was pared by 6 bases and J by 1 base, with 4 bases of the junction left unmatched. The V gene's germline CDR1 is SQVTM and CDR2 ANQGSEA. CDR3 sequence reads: CSVAGTSGTDTQYF. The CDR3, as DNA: TGCAGCGTAGCCGGGACTAGCGGCACAGATACGCAGTATTTT.

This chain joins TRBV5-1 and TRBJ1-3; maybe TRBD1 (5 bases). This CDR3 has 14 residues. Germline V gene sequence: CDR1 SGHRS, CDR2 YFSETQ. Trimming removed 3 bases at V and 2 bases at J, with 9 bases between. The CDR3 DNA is TGCGCCAGCAGCTCGGGGGGTACTGGAAACACCATATATTTT. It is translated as CASSSGGTGNTIYF. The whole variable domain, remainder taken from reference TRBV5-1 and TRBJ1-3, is KAGVTQTPRYLIKTRGQQVTLSCSPISGHRSVSWYQQTPGQGLQFLFEYFSETQRNKGNFPGRFSGRQFSNSRSEMNVSTLELGDSALYLCASSSGGTGNTIYFGEGSWLTVV.

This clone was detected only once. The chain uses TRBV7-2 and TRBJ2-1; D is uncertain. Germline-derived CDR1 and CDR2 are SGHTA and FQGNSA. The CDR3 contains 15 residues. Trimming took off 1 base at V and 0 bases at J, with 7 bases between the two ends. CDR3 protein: CASSLVGASYNEQFF. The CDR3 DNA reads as TGTGCCAGCAGCTTAGTGGGCGCCTCCTACAATGAGCAGTTCTTC.

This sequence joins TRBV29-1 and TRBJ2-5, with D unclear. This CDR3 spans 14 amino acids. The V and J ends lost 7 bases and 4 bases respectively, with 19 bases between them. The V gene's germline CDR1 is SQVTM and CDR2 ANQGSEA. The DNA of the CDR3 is TGCAGCGCCGTGGGTGACACGAAATCAGAGACCCAGTACTTC. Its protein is CSAVGDTKSETQYF.

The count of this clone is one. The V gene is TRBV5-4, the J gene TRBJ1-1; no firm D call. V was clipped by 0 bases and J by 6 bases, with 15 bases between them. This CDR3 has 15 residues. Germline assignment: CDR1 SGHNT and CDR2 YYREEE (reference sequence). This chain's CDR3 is CASSLGIPINAEAFF. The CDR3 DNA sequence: TGTGCCAGCAGCTTGGGTATCCCTATCAACGCTGAAGCTTTCTTT.